Listed below are T cell receptor beta chains from one sample, sequenced in a study of T cell responses to AZD1222 COVID-19 vaccine. The repertoire was sequenced with immunoSEQ multiplex PCR; TCRdb's copy has only in-frame clones and lacks some. The table shows 75,000 to 100,000 clones, with more than 80% occurring only once. Sample: peripheral blood, taken on day 0 of AZD1222 vaccination. Receptors were obtained from an adult in good health. Both conserved end residues are part of each CDR3. A D gene is named only where the DNA matches it firmly. Clone size is not always given. Where it is, it says once, few, many or a class for expanded clones.

j_call	v_call	d_call	clone_size	cdr3_aa	cdr3_nt
TRBJ1-4	TRBV7-9	TRBD1	-	CASTREGGGVEKLFF	TGTGCCAGCACCCGAGAGGGAGGGGGCGTTGAAAAACTGTTTTTT
TRBJ2-2	TRBV2	-	-	CASTGTDTGELFF	TGTGCCAGTACCGGGACCGACACCGGGGAGCTGTTTTTT
TRBJ2-1	TRBV6-6	TRBD1	-	CASSLPQPGQADNEQFF	TGTGCCAGCAGTCTTCCCCAGCCGGGACAGGCCGACAATGAGCAGTTCTTC
TRBJ2-7	TRBV11-3	-	-	CASSSRGDYEQYF	TGTGCCAGCAGCTCCCGGGGAGACTACGAGCAGTACTTC
TRBJ1-4	TRBV28	-	-	CASGEWTVRNEKLFF	TGTGCCAGCGGGGAATGGACGGTGAGGAATGAAAAACTGTTTTTT
TRBJ1-1	TRBV19	TRBD1	-	CASRQGQGWSTEAFF	TGTGCCAGTAGGCAAGGACAGGGGTGGAGCACTGAAGCTTTCTTT
TRBJ2-1	TRBV19	TRBD2	-	CASGLAAYNEQFF	TGTGCCAGCGGACTAGCGGCTTACAATGAGCAGTTCTTC
TRBJ1-1	TRBV6-4	-	once	CASRSQRGGHTEAFF	TGTGCCAGCAGGTCCCAGCGGGGAGGACACACTGAAGCTTTCTTT
TRBJ2-7	TRBV18	-	-	CASSPTDYEQYF	TGTGCCAGCTCACCGACAGATTACGAGCAGTACTTC
TRBJ2-3	TRBV7-9	-	-	CASSSRDRGRTDTQYF	TGTGCCAGCAGCTCCCGGGACCGAGGTCGCACAGATACGCAGTATTTT
TRBJ2-5	TRBV12-5	TRBD2	once	CASGLSGTTQETQYF	TGTGCTAGTGGTTTGAGCGGGACCACCCAAGAGACCCAGTACTTC
TRBJ2-1	TRBV4-1	TRBD1	-	CASSQDVGTGAYNEQFF	TGCGCCAGCAGCCAAGATGTGGGGACAGGGGCGTACAATGAGCAGTTCTTC
TRBJ1-6	TRBV28	-	-	CASIAGRYNSPLHF	TGTGCCAGCATCGCGGGCCGCTATAATTCACCCCTCCACTTT
TRBJ2-3	TRBV27	TRBD2	once	CASPREAARTSGSIDTQYF	TGTGCCAGCCCTAGGGAGGCTGCCCGGACTAGCGGGAGCATAGATACGCAGTATTTT
TRBJ2-7	TRBV5-6	-	-	CASSPPPGYEQYF	TGTGCCAGCAGCCCCCCTCCCGGGTACGAGCAGTACTTC
TRBJ1-1	TRBV6-5	-	-	CASRPGVPTEAFF	TGTGCCAGCAGACCAGGGGTCCCCACTGAAGCTTTCTTT
TRBJ1-3	TRBV3-1/TRBV3-2	-	-	CASSQRGNTIYF	TGTGCCAGCAGCCAGAGAGGAAACACCATATATTTT
TRBJ1-4	TRBV21-1	-	-	CASSKADGQGTNEKLFF	TGTGCCAGCAGCAAAGCGGACGGTCAGGGGACTAATGAAAAACTGTTTTTT
TRBJ1-1	TRBV30	TRBD1	-	CAREGQGDTEAFF	TGTGCCCGAGAGGGGCAGGGGGACACTGAAGCTTTCTTT
TRBJ1-1	TRBV9	TRBD1	-	CASSVTGTGMNTEAFF	TGTGCCAGCAGCGTCACCGGGACAGGCATGAACACTGAAGCTTTCTTT
TRBJ1-1	TRBV4-1	-	-	CASSDLATEAFF	TGCGCCAGCAGTGACCTAGCGACTGAAGCTTTCTTT
TRBJ2-7	TRBV2	TRBD1	few	CASITKGAVAPYEQYF	TGTGCCAGCATTACCAAGGGGGCGGTCGCGCCCTACGAGCAGTACTTC
TRBJ2-1	TRBV5-4	TRBD2	-	CASSESRDYSYNEQFF	TGTGCCAGCAGTGAATCCCGGGACTACTCCTACAATGAGCAGTTCTTC
TRBJ2-7	TRBV6-2/TRBV6-3	-	-	CASSPTGPAYEQYF	TGTGCCAGCAGTCCCACGGGCCCCGCTTACGAGCAGTACTTC
TRBJ1-5	TRBV10-3	-	once	CAISESKLGQPQHF	TGTGCCATCAGTGAGTCGAAGCTGGGTCAGCCCCAGCATTTT
TRBJ1-6	TRBV4-1	-	-	CASSQNEGSYNSPLHF	TGCGCCAGCAGCCAGAATGAGGGCTCCTATAATTCACCCCTCCACTTT
TRBJ1-1	TRBV11-2	-	-	CASSYPAGIGTEAFF	TGTGCCAGCAGCTATCCGGCAGGGATAGGCACTGAAGCTTTCTTT
TRBJ2-5	TRBV5-5	-	-	CASSPDSTVQETQYF	TGTGCCAGCAGCCCTGACTCGACCGTTCAAGAGACCCAGTACTTC
TRBJ2-5	TRBV28	TRBD1	-	CASSWTGVGETQYF	TGTGCCAGCAGCTGGACAGGGGTCGGGGAGACCCAGTACTTC
TRBJ2-1	TRBV4-1	TRBD2	once	CASSQPLLAGADNEQFF	TGCGCCAGCAGCCAACCCCTTCTAGCGGGAGCTGACAATGAGCAGTTCTTC
TRBJ2-7	TRBV4-1	TRBD2	once	CASSQSSGGGEQYF	TGCGCCAGCAGCCAGAGTAGCGGGGGCGGGGAGCAGTACTTC
TRBJ1-3	TRBV6-1	TRBD1	-	CASSASDRGPGNTIYF	TGTGCCAGCAGTGCTTCGGACAGGGGGCCTGGAAACACCATATATTTT
TRBJ2-7	TRBV19	TRBD2	-	CASSSVWGGSYEQYF	TGTGCCAGTAGTTCGGTCTGGGGAGGGTCCTACGAGCAGTACTTC
TRBJ2-1	TRBV25-1	-	-	CASSNTGAGYEQFF	TGTGCCAGCAGTAATACGGGCGCGGGCTATGAGCAGTTCTTC